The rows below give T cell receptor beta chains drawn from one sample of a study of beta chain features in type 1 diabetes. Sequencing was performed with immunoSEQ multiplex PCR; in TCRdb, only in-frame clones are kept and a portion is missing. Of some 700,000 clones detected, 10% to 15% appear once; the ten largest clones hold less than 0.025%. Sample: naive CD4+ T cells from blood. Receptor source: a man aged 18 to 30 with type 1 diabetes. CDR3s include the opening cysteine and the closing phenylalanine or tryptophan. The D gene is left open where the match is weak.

CDR3aa: CASSQVVRSSEQYF; j_gene: TRBJ2-7; d_gene: -; len: 14; v_gene: TRBV4-1
CDR3aa: CASSVEGTVNEKLFF; j_gene: TRBJ1-4; d_gene: -; len: 15; v_gene: TRBV9
CDR3aa: CASSYDRRYWNTEAFF; j_gene: TRBJ1-1; d_gene: -; len: 16; v_gene: TRBV6-5
CDR3aa: CASSMPTTKETQYF; j_gene: TRBJ2-5; d_gene: -; len: 14; v_gene: TRBV19
CDR3aa: CASRVETGNSNQPQHF; j_gene: TRBJ1-5; d_gene: TRBD1; len: 16; v_gene: TRBV2
CDR3aa: CASSFPGKTDTQYF; j_gene: TRBJ2-3; d_gene: -; len: 14; v_gene: TRBV5-1
CDR3aa: CASAPGGDEQFF; j_gene: TRBJ2-1; d_gene: -; len: 12; v_gene: TRBV5-1
CDR3aa: CASSLEGGALAGELFF; j_gene: TRBJ2-2; d_gene: TRBD1; len: 16; v_gene: TRBV5-1
CDR3aa: CASSYSGGQGTDTQYF; j_gene: TRBJ2-3; d_gene: TRBD1; len: 16; v_gene: TRBV6-5
CDR3aa: CASSQDKILGRSTYEQYF; j_gene: TRBJ2-7; d_gene: -; len: 18; v_gene: TRBV14
CDR3aa: CASSSVGTGGLQPQHF; j_gene: TRBJ1-5; d_gene: -; len: 16; v_gene: TRBV28
CDR3aa: CAISGGEGEKLFF; j_gene: TRBJ1-4; d_gene: TRBD1; len: 13; v_gene: TRBV10-3
CDR3aa: CASSMWDSPLHF; j_gene: TRBJ1-6; d_gene: -; len: 12; v_gene: TRBV19
CDR3aa: CASVAGKDTQYF; j_gene: TRBJ2-3; d_gene: TRBD2; len: 12; v_gene: TRBV6-6
CDR3aa: CASSPDTVMNTEAFF; j_gene: TRBJ1-1; d_gene: -; len: 15; v_gene: TRBV7-9
CDR3aa: CASSGTGFSGNTIYF; j_gene: TRBJ1-3; d_gene: -; len: 15; v_gene: TRBV9
CDR3aa: CASSLGGNSPLHF; j_gene: TRBJ1-6; d_gene: -; len: 13; v_gene: TRBV7-9
CDR3aa: CASSLGTSTDTQYF; j_gene: TRBJ2-3; d_gene: -; len: 14; v_gene: TRBV5-1
CDR3aa: CASRTRGRMYGYTF; j_gene: TRBJ1-2; d_gene: -; len: 14; v_gene: TRBV7-2
CDR3aa: CASSSLYTQYF; j_gene: TRBJ2-3; d_gene: -; len: 11; v_gene: TRBV7-2
CDR3aa: CASSIGTGGRGYTF; j_gene: TRBJ1-2; d_gene: TRBD1; len: 14; v_gene: TRBV19
CDR3aa: CACQRRASYGYTF; j_gene: TRBJ1-2; d_gene: -; len: 13; v_gene: TRBV30
CDR3aa: CASVKAGGPLGTDTQYF; j_gene: TRBJ2-3; d_gene: TRBD2; len: 17; v_gene: TRBV12-5
CDR3aa: CAWMYGGETQYF; j_gene: TRBJ2-5; d_gene: -; len: 12; v_gene: TRBV30
CDR3aa: CASSTPPDQGFGYEKLFF; j_gene: TRBJ1-4; d_gene: -; len: 18; v_gene: TRBV7-2
CDR3aa: CASSKGHEGNTEAFF; j_gene: TRBJ1-1; d_gene: -; len: 15; v_gene: TRBV5-1
CDR3aa: CASSDSANTGELFF; j_gene: TRBJ2-2; d_gene: -; len: 14; v_gene: TRBV7-7
CDR3aa: CASSELWEGETQYF; j_gene: TRBJ2-5; d_gene: TRBD2; len: 14; v_gene: TRBV25-1
CDR3aa: CASSQDRGTGVRNIQYF; j_gene: TRBJ2-4; d_gene: TRBD1; len: 17; v_gene: TRBV4-1
CDR3aa: CASSQVRQGQMNTEAFF; j_gene: TRBJ1-1; d_gene: -; len: 17; v_gene: TRBV4-1
CDR3aa: CASSPRTGGNTEAFF; j_gene: TRBJ1-1; d_gene: TRBD1; len: 15; v_gene: TRBV7-2
CDR3aa: CASSLARDGYTF; j_gene: TRBJ1-2; d_gene: -; len: 12; v_gene: TRBV7-2
CDR3aa: CASSLEVGYTEAFF; j_gene: TRBJ1-1; d_gene: -; len: 14; v_gene: TRBV27
CDR3aa: CASSPKGGSPLHF; j_gene: TRBJ1-6; d_gene: -; len: 13; v_gene: TRBV7-2
CDR3aa: CAWSPIGTSGRTDTQYF; j_gene: TRBJ2-3; d_gene: TRBD2; len: 17; v_gene: TRBV30
CDR3aa: CASSTPGGNQPQHF; j_gene: TRBJ1-5; d_gene: -; len: 14; v_gene: TRBV6-6
CDR3aa: CASSLVALAKNIQYF; j_gene: TRBJ2-4; d_gene: -; len: 15; v_gene: TRBV7-8
CDR3aa: CATSPAGGYEQYF; j_gene: TRBJ2-7; d_gene: TRBD1; len: 13; v_gene: TRBV18
CDR3aa: CASTRDRATDTQYF; j_gene: TRBJ2-3; d_gene: TRBD1; len: 14; v_gene: TRBV6-5
CDR3aa: CASARGGQETQYF; j_gene: TRBJ2-5; d_gene: TRBD2; len: 13; v_gene: TRBV11-2
CDR3aa: CASSLSGNFSPLHF; j_gene: TRBJ1-6; d_gene: -; len: 14; v_gene: TRBV5-1
CDR3aa: CSVEGGQGYDGYTF; j_gene: TRBJ1-2; d_gene: TRBD1; len: 14; v_gene: TRBV29-1
CDR3aa: CASSVVQTPNSGNTIYF; j_gene: TRBJ1-3; d_gene: -; len: 17; v_gene: TRBV9
CDR3aa: CASSTGTSIYGYTF; j_gene: TRBJ1-2; d_gene: -; len: 14; v_gene: TRBV27
CDR3aa: CASSLARDTTYEQYF; j_gene: TRBJ2-7; d_gene: -; len: 15; v_gene: TRBV5-6
CDR3aa: CASSTGISNSPLHF; j_gene: TRBJ1-6; d_gene: -; len: 14; v_gene: TRBV19
CDR3aa: CASKPPPGDAYEQYF; j_gene: TRBJ2-7; d_gene: -; len: 15; v_gene: TRBV2